Each of the 18 T cell receptor beta chains below was sequenced from the same sample in a study of PD-1 blockade in classical Hodgkin lymphoma (dated by TCRdb to about 2020). In the paper's terms, the time point label means: cycle 1 day 1 (C1D1), immediately before nivolumab initiation. Every trial patient had relapsed after autologous stem cell transplantation, and cohorts A, B and C differed in prior brentuximab vedotin exposure. The library was made by the immunoSEQ multiplex PCR assay. The table was pulled from immuneACCESS by TCRdb, which kept in-frame rearrangements only. Such tables lose some clones; where checked, under half of the loss comes from unresolved V genes, and the rest has no known cause. This sample holds over 10,000 clones; 70% to 90% were observed only once. The ten top clones hold more than 35% of the sample. Sequences were derived from peripheral blood mononuclear cells (PBMCs), sampled at baseline. The receptors shown here come from a human donor with classical Hodgkin lymphoma.

The chain has TRBV11-3 and TRBJ1-6; possible D gene TRBD1, 6 bases. Trimming stripped 3 bases from V and 10 bases from J, with 13 bases between. CDR1 and CDR2 (germline): SGHNT, YENEEA. The CDR3 has 14 amino acids. CDR3 region: CASSLGSQGSPLHF. The CDR3 coding sequence is TGTGCCAGCAGCTTGGGGAGTCAGGGGTCACCCCTCCACTTT.

The V gene is TRBV6-6, the J gene TRBJ1-6; TRBD1 agrees at 9 bases. Losses at the gene ends were 5 bases for V and 8 bases for J; bases not matched to a gene: 4. The germline V gene encodes CDR1 MNHNY and CDR2 SVGAGI (reference sequence). CDR3 length equals 14 residues. Here the CDR3 reads CASSTDRGYSPLHF. The CDR3 DNA follows: TGTGCCAGCAGTACCGACAGGGGGTATTCACCCCTCCACTTT.

The genes are TRBV11-2 and TRBJ1-2, with D perhaps matching TRBD1 (5 bases). The V end lost 2 bases, the J end lost 7 bases, and 8 bases lay between the germline ends. The CDR3 runs to 12 residues. CDR1 SGHAT and CDR2 FQNNGV come from the germline V gene. This CDR3 reads CASSLTRGGYTF. For the CDR3, the DNA is TGTGCCAGCAGCTTAACTAGGGGTGGCTACACCTTC.

The chain is built from TRBV19 and TRBJ2-7; TRBD2 agrees at 10 bases. The CDR3 has 15 residues. Germline V gives CDR1 LNHDA, CDR2 SQIVND (reference sequence). The junction had 9 bases not matched to a gene; V was cut back by 5 bases and J by 5 bases. The CDR3 is CASSSGLAIGNEQYF. The DNA of the CDR3 is TGTGCCAGTAGTTCGGGACTAGCGATCGGGAACGAGCAGTACTTC.

The CDR3 DNA is TGTGCCAGCAGCTTAGGGGGGCGCACCGGGGAGCTGTTTTTT. Translation: CASSLGGRTGELFF. This rearrangement joins TRBV11-3 to TRBJ2-2, with a weak D call TRBD1 (6 bases). The CDR3 is 14 residues long. In germline, CDR1 is SGHNT, CDR2 YENEEA. Trimming removed 1 base from V and 4 bases from J, with 7 bases in between.

A few counts support this clone. The chain couples TRBV5-4 to TRBJ2-5; 14 bases align to TRBD2. Germline CDR1 is SGHNT and CDR2 is YYREEE (reference sequence). V dropped 4 bases and J dropped 2; count of bases not matched to a gene: 10. This CDR3 region has 18 residues. The DNA of the CDR3 is TGTGCCAGCAGCCTCCGGACTAGCGGGGGGACCCATCAAGAGACCCAGTACTTC. This encodes CASSLRTSGGTHQETQYF. Drawing the rest from reference TRBV5-4 and TRBJ2-5, the complete variable domain is ETGVTQSPTHLIKTRGQQVTLRCSSQSGHNTVSWYQQALGQGPQFIFQYYREEENGRGNFPPRFSGLQFPNYSSELNVNALELDDSALYLCASSLRTSGGTHQETQYFGPGTRLLVL.

The chain couples TRBV5-1 to TRBJ2-1, with D possibly matching TRBD2 (6 bases). The CDR3 runs to 15 residues. Germline V lookup: CDR1 SGHRS, CDR2 YFSETQ. The V and J ends lost 0 bases and 3 bases respectively, with 10 bases between them. The chain's CDR3 is CASSLVWRDYNEQFF. The DNA for the CDR3 is TGCGCCAGCAGCTTGGTTTGGCGGGACTACAATGAGCAGTTCTTC. The full variable domain, in which reference TRBV5-1 and TRBJ2-1 provide the parts outside the CDR3, is KAGVTQTPRYLIKTRGQQVTLSCSPISGHRSVSWYQQTPGQGLQFLFEYFSETQRNKGNFPGRFSGRQFSNSRSEMNVSTLELGDSALYLCASSLVWRDYNEQFFGPGTRLTVL.

The chain recombines TRBV27 with TRBJ1-1, with 7 positions matching TRBD1. The V gene end was trimmed by 4 bases and the J gene end by 11 bases; junction bases not matched to a gene: 4. CDR3 length equals 11 residues. The germline V gene has CDR1 MNHEY and CDR2 SMNVEV (reference sequence). The CDR3 is CASSYSGGAFF. Here the CDR3 DNA reads TGTGCCAGCAGTTACTCAGGGGGGGCTTTCTTT.

The J gene is TRBJ2-7, the V gene TRBV10-3; 9 nucleotides agree with TRBD1. The V gene end was trimmed by 6 bases and the J gene end by 7 bases; junction bases not matched to a gene: 7. CDR3 length: 13 amino acids. Germline V gene lookup returns CDR1 ENHRY and CDR2 SYGVKD. The CDR3 loop is CAISADRGREQYF. In DNA, the CDR3 is TGTGCCATCAGCGCCGACAGGGGGAGGGAGCAGTACTTC.

The chain combines TRBV2 with TRBJ2-3; 13 nucleotides agree with TRBD2. J gave up 4 bases and V 5 bases, and 12 bases lay outside the gene matches. The CDR3 covers 18 residues. Germline loops: CDR1 SNHLY, CDR2 FYNNEI. CDR3 bases: TGTGCCAGCAGTCTACTAGCGGGAGGGCCGAGATTCGCAGATACGCAGTATTTT. Translated, it gives CASSLLAGGPRFADTQYF.

J is TRBJ2-1 and V is TRBV10-1; weak D call: TRBD2 (5 bases). Germline V lookup: CDR1 WNHNN, CDR2 SYGVQD (reference sequence). The CDR3 has 15 amino acids. Trimming took off 2 bases at V and 3 bases at J, with 11 bases between the two ends. The CDR3 DNA reads TGCGCCAGCAGTGAGGCGGTGGGAGTCTACAATGAGCAGTTCTTC. Its protein is CASSEAVGVYNEQFF.

The V call is TRBV4-1, the J call TRBJ2-5; 9 positions match TRBD2. The CDR3 sequence is 19 residues long. The ends lost 0 bases at V and 5 bases at J; junction bases unmatched: 16. Germline V gene sequence: CDR1 MGHRA, CDR2 YSYEKL. CDR3 sequence: CASSQEGSGTSIRGETQYF. CDR3 DNA: TGCGCCAGCAGCCAAGAGGGATCCGGGACTAGCATAAGAGGGGAGACCCAGTACTTC.

This chain joins TRBV18 and TRBJ2-1, with D possibly matching TRBD2 (6 bases). The CDR3 has 17 amino acids. Per germline, CDR1 KGHSH and CDR2 LQKENI. Trimming removed 3 bases at V and 1 base at J, with 16 bases between. The CDR3 loop reads CASSPDDLALSYNEQFF. In DNA, the CDR3 is TGTGCCAGCTCACCCGATGACCTAGCGCTATCCTACAATGAGCAGTTCTTC.

This clone appeared a few times. This chain uses TRBV6-4 with TRBJ2-3, with D possibly matching TRBD2 (7 bases). Germline CDR1 reads MRHNA; CDR2 reads SNTAGT. Trimming pared 0 bases from V and 6 bases from J, leaving 13 bases between. CDR3 size: 15 residues. The CDR3 is CASSDSGGGGDTQYF. In DNA, the CDR3 is TGTGCCAGCAGTGACTCCGGCGGGGGCGGGGATACGCAGTATTTT.

This clone was picked up one time. The chain employs TRBV11-3 and TRBJ2-3; D perhaps matches TRBD1 (6 bases). V was clipped by 2 bases and J by 0 bases, with 9 bases between them. The CDR3 length is 15 residues. CDR1 is SGHNT, CDR2 YENEEA, per germline. CDR3 nucleotide sequence: TGTGCCAGCAGCTTACGACAGGAGAGCACAGATACGCAGTATTTT. This codes for CASSLRQESTDTQYF.

This chain joins TRBV29-1 and TRBJ2-7, with 7 bases fitting TRBD1. Per germline, CDR1 SQVTM and CDR2 ANQGSEA. The ends lost 1 base at V and 0 bases at J; junction bases unmatched: 6. The CDR3 is 15 residues long. CDR3 coding DNA: TGCAGCGTTGAAGGCCGACAGGGAAGCTCCTACGAGCAGTACTTC. Protein: CSVEGRQGSSYEQYF.

The chain couples TRBV6-6 to TRBJ2-7, with a weak D call TRBD2 (6 bases). Trimming cost V 6 bases and J 2 bases, with 11 bases left between them. This CDR3 region has 13 residues. Germline CDR1 reads MNHNY; CDR2 reads SVGAGI (reference sequence). The CDR3 nucleotides read TGTGCCAGCAGGCACGGGACTCCCTACGAGCAGTACTTC. This gives the protein CASRHGTPYEQYF.

This chain uses TRBV6-6 with TRBJ2-1, with D possibly TRBD2 on 7 matching bases. Germline V gives CDR1 MNHNY, CDR2 SVGAGI (reference sequence). The CDR3 consists of 13 residues. The V gene lost 11 bases and the J gene lost 1 base, with 12 bases spanning the gap. The CDR3 here is CAGGARSYNEQFF. The CDR3 coding sequence is TGTGCCGGGGGGGCTAGGTCCTACAATGAGCAGTTCTTC.